This record looks at one TCR beta chain sequence and its context. This table comes from immunoSEQ multiplex PCR, and its TCRdb copy is limited to in-frame clones, with some not included. This table has approximately 140,000 clones, about nine tenths appearing once. This entry is derived from a study of blood T cell repertoires in COVID-19. This CDR3 is 13 amino acids long. V was trimmed by 3 bases and J by 6 bases, leaving 9 bases between them. Germline values: CDR1 MNHEY, CDR2 SVGAGI. The clonotype comes from a woman between 40 and 50 years old who had been exposed to COVID-19. The sample was PBMCs or T cells enriched from blood (not recorded which). The J gene is TRBJ1-5, the V gene TRBV6-5; D gene uncertain. CDR3 coding DNA: TGTGCCAGCAGTTATGGCCCGTTTCAGCCCCAGCATTTT. Protein: CASSYGPFQPQHF.